This T cell receptor (beta chain) came from a study of cytomegalovirus exposure and HLA in healthy donors (dated by TCRdb to 2015 to 2018). Regarding the study in general: An earlier analysis of approximately 590 of the donors reported 250 to 350 Gb of sequence data and roughly 110 million unique TCR beta sequences from about 179 million T cells. The study profiled the T cell repertoires of some 610 subjects by immunosequencing and related them to cytomegalovirus serostatus. Among around 400 genotyped donors of the cohort, an average of roughly 230,000 unique TCR beta nucleotide sequences was sequenced per donor, of which roughly 17% were non-productive. All discovery cohort repertoires had been generated using a single sequencing platform. Of the approximately 400 genotyped donors, 75% to 85% were placed in the genetic ancestry cluster associated with self-reported Caucasian donors. To predict cytomegalovirus infection status, the study combined high-throughput TCR immunosequencing, statistical association of individual TCRs with disease status, and machine learning. The aim of the study was to test whether cataloging public T cell receptors could identify signatures of past pathogen exposure. In a later analysis, previously published TCR beta repertoires from 666 donors were re-analyzed and high-resolution HLA genotyping was added so that TCR occurrence patterns could be studied. In the later analysis, no new phenotypic data were used to find candidate immune exposures; instead, reliance was placed on TCR beta sequences and their occurrence across donors. In an earlier analysis of 500 to 650 of the donors, high-throughput TCR beta sequencing was used to judge whether each TCR beta V gene segment behaved as functional or pseudogenic. Typing coverage differed by locus: A, B, C, DRB1 and DQB1 were typed in about 629-630 donors, DQA1 in roughly 510, DPA1 in some 610, and DPB1 in just under 480. Class I and class II HLA loci were covered by the typing at four-digit resolution. A later genetic analysis used genome-wide SNP genotypes for about 60% of the roughly 700 donors, treating that subset as a discovery cohort. Roughly 300 gigabases of sequencing data and approximately 84 million unique TCR sequences were included in an early release covering about 600 HLA-typed donors. Along with the 666-subject first cohort, a separate validation cohort of over a hundred different subjects was used. Four to six DR-DQ haplotypes were handled as single units for association and clustering, since linkage in the cohort was strong. Alongside the repertoire data, information on donor age, sex, ethnicity and CMV serostatus was compiled.

V is cut back by 5 bases and J by 4 bases, with 11 bases in the junction unmatched. Reading from cysteine to phenylalanine, the CDR3 counts 16 amino acids. Only the CDR3 DNA stays, 48 bases, in frame from base 1. Based on the germline V gene (reference sequence), the CDR1 and CDR2 sequences are GTSNPN and SVGIG. The cohort consisted of 600 to 700 healthy bone marrow donors. Cohort members were all nominally healthy when sampled, although unrecorded immune exposures were likely present. The donor tested CMV seropositive and was one of the 289 seropositive cohort members. Every donor gave a peripheral blood sample, and the peripheral blood mononuclear cells from that sample were used for TCR beta sequencing. Genomic DNA was extracted from the blood cell samples with the Qiagen DNeasy Blood Extraction Kit. Receptor libraries were prepared by the immunoSEQ multiplex PCR assay. For the multiplex PCR, a mixture combining 60 forward primers for TCR Vbeta segments and 13 reverse primers for TCR Jbeta segments was used. Amplification of the CDR3 region of rearranged TCR beta genes was performed with a multiplex PCR assay on genomic DNA. The Illumina HiSeq System was used to sequence the amplified TCR beta libraries as 87-base-pair reads. Regarding the original processing steps: Across the 600 to 700 repertoires, a later analysis counted 80 million or so unique TCR beta chains, some 11 million of which were shared by at least two donors. To remove PCR and sequencing errors, raw reads were error-corrected and collapsed into unique sequences using a nearest-neighbor algorithm that merged closely related sequences. To assign V, D and J gene segments, CDR3 sequences were aligned to IMGT reference sequences. For a sequence to be retained, a match of at least six nucleotides to both a V gene segment and a J gene segment was required. A rearrangement counted as productive if the CDR3 had no stop codons and remained in frame with V and J, and every other rearrangement counted as non-productive. CDR3 was defined by IMGT convention, running from the second conserved V-encoded cysteine to the conserved J-encoded phenylalanine. The earlier analysis of a few hundred of the donors excluded any sequence lacking an unambiguous match to a single V gene segment. An earlier analysis of several hundred of the donors called V segments functional above 56.7% productive rearrangements and segregating when the between-donor standard deviation exceeded 5%. A statistical classification framework was built for diagnosing cytomegalovirus status from the catalog of TCR beta chain sequences. In a later analysis, V and J genes were assigned by comparing TCR nucleotide sequences against IMGT/GENE-DB human TR gene sequences. In a later analysis, CDR3 sequences and most-parsimonious VDJ recombination scenarios were assigned using the TCRdist pipeline. In a later analysis, every TCR beta chain was defined by the combination of its CDR3 amino acid sequence and its V-gene family, and reads without a unique V-gene family were dropped. As a way to deal with suspected cross-contamination and a sequencing artifact, a later analysis dropped approximately 570 nucleotide sequences that were highly shared and had low generation probability. In a later analysis, a clonal expansion index was calculated for each public chain from normalized within-repertoire ranks of inferred template counts. In a later analysis, generation probabilities were computed using a VDJ recombination model fitted to out-of-frame rearrangements, and the results were checked against IGoR. In a later analysis, hypergeometric tests were used to score TCR-TCR, TCR-HLA and TCR-CMV co-occurrence, with a repertoire-size bias correction applied to TCR pairs. To estimate false discovery rates, a later analysis permuted the HLA or CMV assignments 20 times. In a later analysis, co-occurring TCRs were grouped using DBSCAN, and TCRdist sequence similarity was added for clustering within HLA-allele-positive subsets. Co-occurrence clustering excluded repertoires with fewer than 30,000 or more than 120,000 public chains, plus five with anomalous nucleotide sharing. The source is immuneACCESS, and TCRdb retained only in-frame sequences with V and J called. Part of the clones is not carried over; for the studies checked, unresolved V genes explain less than half of this, and the remainder is unexplained. The V and J calls and clone size were taken over from that table, and D and trimming were inferred from the DNA. The sample includes about 95,000 clones, with roughly four fifths observed a single time. Around 3.7% of the sample is in the top ten clones.

Overall study results and their limits: When HLA alleles, especially DR and DQ, strongly co-occurred, TCR associations were difficult to assign to individual alleles. Linkage disequilibrium might explain the correlated functional status among segregating V segments, but an unknown experimental factor could not be excluded. Cytomegalovirus status was reported to be diagnosed by the classifier with high specificity and sensitivity in both the original and validation cohorts. In vitro tests confirmed that a few of the cytomegalovirus-associated TCR beta chains recognize cytomegalovirus antigens. In a later analysis, HLA-associated TCR beta chains showed more clonal expansion and lower generation probabilities than non-associated chains that were equally common. Several of the top co-occurrence clusters appeared to be linked to parvovirus B19, influenza, CMV and Epstein-Barr virus, according to a later analysis. Because HLA typing was unavailable for some donors at each locus, only the typed subset was used in association tests. According to the authors, the approach could potentially be generalized to other disease states and immunological phenotypes. The study gave a list of some 150 TCR beta chains associated with cytomegalovirus. Specific HLA alleles were associated with roughly 17,000 TCR beta sequences at a false discovery rate of 0.05 in a later analysis. Compared with the roughly 710-donor mean, donors in an Asian-associated ancestry cluster had fewer N-insertions in productive TCRs, according to a later genetic analysis. According to a later analysis, TCR association rates differed among HLA loci, with DRB1 alleles showing the most associated TCRs and HLA-C alleles showing the fewest. V-gene and J-gene trimming of TCR beta chains was associated with a missense DCLRE1C variant in a later genetic analysis, and the association was replicated in an independent cohort. While some public TCRs were present in many individuals, most TCR sequences turned up only very rarely across donors. Because the 87-base-pair reads could not distinguish some IMGT-functional V segments, including TRBV6-2 and TRBV6-3, those segments were excluded. A cluster of highly shared sequence variants was judged likely to be a technical artifact of the sequencing pipeline. In an earlier analysis of about 600 of the donors, most TCR beta V segments appeared in productive rearrangements about 87% or about 30% of the time, broadly matching IMGT annotations. Because counts were too low, roughly 16 rarely observed V segments, including chromosome 9 orphons, were left out of the earlier analysis of a few hundred of the donors. This cohort had only TCR beta chains sequenced, and the lack of alpha or paired-chain data limited which features could be detected. For the cohort, immune exposure information was limited to CMV serostatus. Presence/absence analyses assumed roughly uniform sequencing depth across donors, an assumption that may not hold. In a later analysis, most CMV-associated TCR beta chains were found to appear HLA-restricted, with HLA associations seemingly driven largely by CMV exposure. A further reported finding was that TCR beta sequences accurately predicted the HLA-A and HLA-B alleles for most subjects in the first cohort.

This clone was counted only a few times. The target of this receptor is not known. No base qualities exist here, and no much larger clone lies one base off it. The rearrangement combines TRBV30 with TRBJ2-2; 9 nucleotides in the junction match TRBD1. The sequence came from a man aged 30 to 45 in good health and CMV-seropositive. The source material was PBMCs. The sequence in DNA is TGTGCCTGGTACCAGGGACAGGGTATCTTCACCGGGGAGCTGTTTTTT. This translates into CAWYQGQGIFTGELFF.